The clone carrying this T cell receptor beta chain showed up just a few times. What it binds is unknown. The treatment was: 10-day PBMC culture with coronavirus spike peptide pools or control peptides (ViraFEST assay). Sequence data for DNA of cultured CD4+ T cells were generated by the Oncomine TCR Beta short-read assay. MiXCR was run by TCRdb on the PCR reads, yielding one entry per CDR3 protein. The sample has about 15,000 distinct CDR3 sequences; under 60% are singletons. The data originate from a study of vaccination and CD4 T cells after COVID-19. The specimen comprised CD4+ T cells from blood, cultured in vitro, sampled before SARS-CoV-2 vaccination. The receptor comes from a human donor who had recovered from COVID-19.

The CDR3 DNA reads as TGCAGTGCTCCCAAGAGGGTTGGGGAGACCCAGTACTTC. Translated, it gives CSAPKRVGETQYF. V usage is TRBV20-1 and J usage is TRBJ2-5; the D gene is possibly TRBD2 (5 bases). CDR1 is DFQATT and CDR2 is SNEGSKA in the germline V gene (reference sequence). This CDR3 is 13 amino acids long. Trimming left V 5 bases short and J 5 bases short, with 15 bases between.